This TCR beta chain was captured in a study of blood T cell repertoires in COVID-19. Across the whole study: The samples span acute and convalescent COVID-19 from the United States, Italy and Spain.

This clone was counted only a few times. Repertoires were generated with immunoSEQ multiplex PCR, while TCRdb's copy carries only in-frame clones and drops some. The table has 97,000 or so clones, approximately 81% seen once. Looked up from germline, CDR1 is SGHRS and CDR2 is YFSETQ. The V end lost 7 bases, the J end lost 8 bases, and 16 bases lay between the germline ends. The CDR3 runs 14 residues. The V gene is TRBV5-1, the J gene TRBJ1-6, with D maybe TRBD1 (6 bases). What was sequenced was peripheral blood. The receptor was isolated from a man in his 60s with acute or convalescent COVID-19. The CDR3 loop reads CASEPGAAYSPLHF. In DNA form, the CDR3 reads TGCGCCAGCGAACCAGGGGCGGCTTATTCACCCCTCCACTTT.